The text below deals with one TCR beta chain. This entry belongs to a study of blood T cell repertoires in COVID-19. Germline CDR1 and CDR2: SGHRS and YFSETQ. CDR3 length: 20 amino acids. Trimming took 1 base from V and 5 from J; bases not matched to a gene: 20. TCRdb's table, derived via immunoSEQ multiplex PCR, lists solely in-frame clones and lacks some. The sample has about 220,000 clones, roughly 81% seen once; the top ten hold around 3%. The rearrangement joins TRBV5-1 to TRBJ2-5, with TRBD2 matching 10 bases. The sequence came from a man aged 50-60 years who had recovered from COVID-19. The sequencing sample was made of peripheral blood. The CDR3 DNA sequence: TGCGCCAGCAGCTTGTTGATCGCCCCCGGGACTAGCGTTATGCCCGAGACCCAGTACTTC. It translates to CASSLLIAPGTSVMPETQYF.